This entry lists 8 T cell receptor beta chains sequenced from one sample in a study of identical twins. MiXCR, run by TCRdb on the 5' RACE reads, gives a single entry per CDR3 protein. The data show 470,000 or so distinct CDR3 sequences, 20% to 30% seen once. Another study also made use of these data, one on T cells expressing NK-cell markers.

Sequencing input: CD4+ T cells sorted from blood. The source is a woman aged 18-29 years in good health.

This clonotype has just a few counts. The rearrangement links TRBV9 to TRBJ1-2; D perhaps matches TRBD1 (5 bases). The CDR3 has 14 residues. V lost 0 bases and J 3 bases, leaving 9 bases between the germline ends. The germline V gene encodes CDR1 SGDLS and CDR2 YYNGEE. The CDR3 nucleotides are TGTGCCAGCAGCGTAGAAATCAGGGACTATGGCTACACCTTC. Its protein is CASSVEIRDYGYTF.

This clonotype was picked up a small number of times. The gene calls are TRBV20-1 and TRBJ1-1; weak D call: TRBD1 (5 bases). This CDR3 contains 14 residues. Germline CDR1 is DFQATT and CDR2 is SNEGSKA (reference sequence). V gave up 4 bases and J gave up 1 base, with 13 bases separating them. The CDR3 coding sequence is TGCAGTGCTACCCGGGACCCGTGGAACACTGAAGCTTTCTTT. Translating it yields CSATRDPWNTEAFF.

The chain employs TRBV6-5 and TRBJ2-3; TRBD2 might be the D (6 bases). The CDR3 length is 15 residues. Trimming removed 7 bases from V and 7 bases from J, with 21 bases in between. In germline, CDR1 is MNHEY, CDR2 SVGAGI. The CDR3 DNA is TGTGCCAGCAATTCTGTTGGGCGCGGGATGTATACGCAGTATTTT. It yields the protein CASNSVGRGMYTQYF.

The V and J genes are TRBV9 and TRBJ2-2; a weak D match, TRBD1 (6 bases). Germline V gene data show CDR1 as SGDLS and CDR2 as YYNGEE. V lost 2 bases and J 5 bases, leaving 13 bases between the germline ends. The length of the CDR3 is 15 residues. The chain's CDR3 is CASSVLKGVTGELFF. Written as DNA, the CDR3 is TGTGCCAGCAGCGTGTTAAAGGGGGTAACCGGGGAGCTGTTTTTT.

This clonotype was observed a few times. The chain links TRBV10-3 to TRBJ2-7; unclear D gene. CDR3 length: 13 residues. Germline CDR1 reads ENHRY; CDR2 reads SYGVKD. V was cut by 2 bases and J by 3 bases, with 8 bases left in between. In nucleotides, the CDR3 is TGTGCCATCAGTGAGGAGAGATTCTACGAGCAGTACTTC. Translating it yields CAISEERFYEQYF.

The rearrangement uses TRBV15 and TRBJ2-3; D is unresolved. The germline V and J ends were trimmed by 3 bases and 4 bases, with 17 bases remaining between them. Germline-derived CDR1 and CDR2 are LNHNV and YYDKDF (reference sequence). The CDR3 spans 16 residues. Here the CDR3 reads CATSSRVWPGADTQYF. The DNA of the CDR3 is TGTGCCACCAGCAGTAGGGTGTGGCCAGGAGCAGATACGCAGTATTTT.

The CDR3 loop reads CASSEAPSTDTQYF. CDR3 nucleotides: TGTGCCAGCAGTGAAGCACCGAGCACAGATACGCAGTATTTT. V is TRBV2 and J is TRBJ2-3; D not resolved. Germline V CDR1 and CDR2: SNHLY, FYNNEI. The CDR3 extends over 14 amino acids. The V and J ends lost 0 bases and 0 bases respectively, with 4 bases between them.

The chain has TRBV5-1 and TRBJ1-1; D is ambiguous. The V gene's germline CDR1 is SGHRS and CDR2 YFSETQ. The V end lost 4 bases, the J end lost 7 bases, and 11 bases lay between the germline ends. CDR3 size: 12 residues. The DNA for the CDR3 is TGCGCCAGCAGCCTCGTCGGGGTTGAAGCTTTCTTT. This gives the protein CASSLVGVEAFF.